The rows below give T cell receptor beta chains drawn from one sample of a study of blood T cell repertoires in COVID-19. Sequenced by immunoSEQ multiplex PCR; TCRdb stores in-frame clones only, minus some. This table has 150,000 to 250,000 clones, about nine tenths appearing once. Sequencing was done on a sample of PBMCs or T cells enriched from blood (not recorded which). The source is a woman aged 25-40 years who had recovered from COVID-19. The CDR3 runs from the conserved cysteine through the conserved F or W. D genes are given only for firm matches. Clone size appears in some rows only: once, few, many, or a class for an expanded clone.

TRBV4-2	few	TRBD1	TRBJ1-1	CASSQRRTGPNTEAFF	TGTGCCAGCAGCCAAAGGCGGACAGGGCCGAACACTGAAGCTTTCTTT
TRBV7-3	.	TRBD1	TRBJ2-3	CASSDRGYRTDTQYF	TGTGCCAGCAGCGACAGGGGGTACCGCACAGATACGCAGTATTTT
TRBV20-1	.	.	TRBJ1-5	CSASGDRSQPQHF	TGCAGTGCTAGTGGTGACAGGTCTCAGCCCCAGCATTTT
TRBV19	.	TRBD2	TRBJ2-3	CASSPSGRADTQYF	TGTGCCAGTAGCCCCAGCGGGAGGGCGGATACGCAGTATTTT
TRBV30	.	TRBD1	TRBJ1-1	CAWRWGQGATEAFF	TGTGCCTGGAGGTGGGGACAGGGGGCTACTGAAGCTTTCTTT
TRBV15	.	TRBD1	TRBJ2-3	CATSSSGTGATDTQYF	TGTGCCACCAGCAGTTCCGGGACAGGGGCGACAGATACGCAGTATTTT
TRBV6-5	.	.	TRBJ1-4	CASSYSVGSHSGKLFF	TGTGCCAGCAGTTACTCCGTGGGTAGCCATAGTGGAAAACTGTTTTTT
TRBV14	.	.	TRBJ1-2	CASSQVRAPRYGYTF	TGTGCCAGCAGCCAAGTGCGAGCACCACGTTATGGCTACACCTTC
TRBV7-3	.	TRBD1	TRBJ1-2	CASSSNLGTGDGYTF	TGTGCCAGCAGCTCAAACCTGGGGACAGGGGATGGCTACACCTTC
TRBV11-2	.	.	TRBJ2-7	CASSFPGEQYF	TGTGCCAGCAGCTTCCCCGGCGAGCAGTACTTC
TRBV30	.	TRBD2	TRBJ2-2	CAWSLFAGALGGELFF	TGTGCCTGGAGTTTGTTCGCGGGAGCATTGGGCGGGGAGCTGTTTTTT
TRBV5-1	.	TRBD2	TRBJ2-3	CASSLLAGVRTDTQYF	TGCGCCAGCAGCTTACTAGCGGGAGTTCGCACAGATACGCAGTATTTT
TRBV3-1/TRBV3-2	.	TRBD1	TRBJ2-7	CASSLGTGTYEQYF	TGTGCCAGCAGCCTCGGGACAGGTACCTACGAGCAGTACTTC
TRBV27	once	TRBD1	TRBJ1-5	CASSPTGSGGQPQHF	TGTGCCAGCAGTCCAACAGGTTCAGGGGGTCAGCCCCAGCATTTT
TRBV27	.	TRBD2	TRBJ2-7	CASSLNSRESSYEQYF	TGTGCCAGCAGTTTAAACTCGCGGGAGAGCTCCTACGAGCAGTACTTC
TRBV2	many	TRBD2	TRBJ2-2	CASSGIRGGTGELFF	TGTGCCAGCAGCGGTATACGGGGGGGCACCGGGGAGCTGTTTTTT
TRBV11-2	.	TRBD1	TRBJ2-3	CASSLDRRQGKADTQYF	TGTGCCAGCAGCTTAGATAGGAGACAGGGGAAGGCAGATACGCAGTATTTT
TRBV9	.	.	TRBJ1-1	CASSVGGYDEAFF	TGTGCCAGCAGCGTAGGAGGGTACGATGAAGCTTTCTTT
TRBV5-8	.	TRBD1	TRBJ2-7	CASSLDRGNYEQYF	TGTGCCAGCAGCTTGGACAGGGGGAACTACGAGCAGTACTTC
TRBV6-2/TRBV6-3	.	TRBD2	TRBJ2-2	CASSRLAGTRSGELFF	TGTGCCAGCAGCCGACTAGCGGGGACCCGGAGCGGGGAGCTGTTTTTT
TRBV19	.	.	TRBJ1-1	CASSIVGRLNTEAFF	TGTGCCAGTAGTATAGTGGGCCGGTTGAACACTGAAGCTTTCTTT
TRBV6-5	.	.	TRBJ1-2	CASSYLAKFYDYTF	TGTGCCAGCAGTTACCTGGCCAAGTTTTATGACTACACCTTC
TRBV19	.	.	TRBJ1-6	CASNRVENSPLHF	TGTGCCAGCAACAGGGTGGAGAATTCACCCCTCCACTTT
TRBV30	.	.	TRBJ1-2	CAWSLSGSHFYGYTF	TGTGCCTGGAGTCTATCAGGCAGCCATTTTTATGGCTACACCTTC
TRBV5-8	few	.	TRBJ1-2	CASSLTLTGRITF	TGTGCCAGCAGCTTAACGCTTACCGGGAGGATCACCTTC
TRBV6-6	.	.	TRBJ1-1	CASRSQGNPEAFF	TGTGCCAGCAGGTCACAGGGAAATCCTGAAGCTTTCTTT
TRBV12-3/TRBV12-4	.	.	TRBJ1-1	CASSWRNTEAFF	TGTGCCAGCAGTTGGAGGAACACTGAAGCTTTCTTT
TRBV5-1	.	TRBD2	TRBJ2-7	CARLAGEPYEQYF	TGCGCCAGATTAGCGGGGGAGCCCTACGAGCAGTACTTC
TRBV19	.	.	TRBJ2-7	CASSDTWDSSSYEQYF	TGTGCCAGTAGTGACACATGGGACTCAAGCTCCTACGAGCAGTACTTC
TRBV10-2	few	.	TRBJ1-1	CASKYGNTEAFF	TGCGCCAGTAAATACGGGAACACTGAAGCTTTCTTT
TRBV4-2	.	TRBD2	TRBJ2-4	CASSQEAREKNIQYF	TGTGCCAGCAGCCAAGAAGCGCGGGAGAAAAACATTCAGTACTTC
TRBV7-3	.	.	TRBJ2-2	CASSLIGTGELFF	TGTGCCAGCAGCTTAATCGGTACCGGGGAGCTGTTTTTT
TRBV9	.	TRBD2	TRBJ2-5	CASSVVSGGAETQYF	TGTGCCAGCAGCGTAGTAAGCGGGGGGGCGGAGACCCAGTACTTC
TRBV30	.	.	TRBJ1-1	CAWSGDHTEAFF	TGTGCCTGGAGCGGGGATCACACTGAAGCTTTCTTT
TRBV2	.	TRBD1	TRBJ1-3	CASSEDRGLGNTIYF	TGTGCCAGCAGTGAGGACAGGGGGCTCGGAAACACCATATATTTT
TRBV7-2	.	.	TRBJ1-5	CASSLDRDQPQHF	TGTGCCAGCAGCTTAGACAGAGATCAGCCCCAGCATTTT
TRBV5-1	.	TRBD1	TRBJ1-1	CASSTGTGPFNTEAFF	TGCGCCAGCAGCACGGGGACAGGGCCATTCAACACTGAAGCTTTCTTT
TRBV18	.	.	TRBJ1-4	CASSAKAGARPNEKLFF	TGTGCCAGCTCAGCGAAAGCGGGGGCAAGACCTAATGAAAAACTGTTTTTT
TRBV27	.	TRBD1	TRBJ2-7	CASSLKGATYEQYF	TGTGCCAGCAGTTTAAAGGGGGCCACCTACGAGCAGTACTTC
TRBV4-3	.	.	TRBJ1-2	CASSQDSAGMNYGYTF	TGCGCCAGCAGCCAAGATTCGGCAGGGATGAACTATGGCTACACCTTC
TRBV5-1	.	.	TRBJ1-6	CASSMSSYNSPLHF	TGCGCCAGCAGCATGAGCTCCTATAATTCACCCCTCCACTTT
TRBV10-3	.	TRBD1	TRBJ2-2	CATRTGTGEAGELFF	TGTGCCACCCGGACCGGGACAGGGGAGGCCGGGGAGCTGTTTTTT
TRBV7-9	.	TRBD2	TRBJ2-7	CASSLESRLAGDEQYF	TGTGCCAGCAGCTTAGAATCGAGACTAGCGGGAGACGAGCAGTACTTC
TRBV7-9	.	.	TRBJ2-7	CASSSHVSGSYEQYF	TGTGCCAGCAGCAGCCACGTGTCGGGGTCCTACGAGCAGTACTTC
TRBV18	.	.	TRBJ2-7	CASSSTGFSYEQYF	TGTGCCAGCTCCTCGACGGGTTTTTCCTACGAGCAGTACTTC